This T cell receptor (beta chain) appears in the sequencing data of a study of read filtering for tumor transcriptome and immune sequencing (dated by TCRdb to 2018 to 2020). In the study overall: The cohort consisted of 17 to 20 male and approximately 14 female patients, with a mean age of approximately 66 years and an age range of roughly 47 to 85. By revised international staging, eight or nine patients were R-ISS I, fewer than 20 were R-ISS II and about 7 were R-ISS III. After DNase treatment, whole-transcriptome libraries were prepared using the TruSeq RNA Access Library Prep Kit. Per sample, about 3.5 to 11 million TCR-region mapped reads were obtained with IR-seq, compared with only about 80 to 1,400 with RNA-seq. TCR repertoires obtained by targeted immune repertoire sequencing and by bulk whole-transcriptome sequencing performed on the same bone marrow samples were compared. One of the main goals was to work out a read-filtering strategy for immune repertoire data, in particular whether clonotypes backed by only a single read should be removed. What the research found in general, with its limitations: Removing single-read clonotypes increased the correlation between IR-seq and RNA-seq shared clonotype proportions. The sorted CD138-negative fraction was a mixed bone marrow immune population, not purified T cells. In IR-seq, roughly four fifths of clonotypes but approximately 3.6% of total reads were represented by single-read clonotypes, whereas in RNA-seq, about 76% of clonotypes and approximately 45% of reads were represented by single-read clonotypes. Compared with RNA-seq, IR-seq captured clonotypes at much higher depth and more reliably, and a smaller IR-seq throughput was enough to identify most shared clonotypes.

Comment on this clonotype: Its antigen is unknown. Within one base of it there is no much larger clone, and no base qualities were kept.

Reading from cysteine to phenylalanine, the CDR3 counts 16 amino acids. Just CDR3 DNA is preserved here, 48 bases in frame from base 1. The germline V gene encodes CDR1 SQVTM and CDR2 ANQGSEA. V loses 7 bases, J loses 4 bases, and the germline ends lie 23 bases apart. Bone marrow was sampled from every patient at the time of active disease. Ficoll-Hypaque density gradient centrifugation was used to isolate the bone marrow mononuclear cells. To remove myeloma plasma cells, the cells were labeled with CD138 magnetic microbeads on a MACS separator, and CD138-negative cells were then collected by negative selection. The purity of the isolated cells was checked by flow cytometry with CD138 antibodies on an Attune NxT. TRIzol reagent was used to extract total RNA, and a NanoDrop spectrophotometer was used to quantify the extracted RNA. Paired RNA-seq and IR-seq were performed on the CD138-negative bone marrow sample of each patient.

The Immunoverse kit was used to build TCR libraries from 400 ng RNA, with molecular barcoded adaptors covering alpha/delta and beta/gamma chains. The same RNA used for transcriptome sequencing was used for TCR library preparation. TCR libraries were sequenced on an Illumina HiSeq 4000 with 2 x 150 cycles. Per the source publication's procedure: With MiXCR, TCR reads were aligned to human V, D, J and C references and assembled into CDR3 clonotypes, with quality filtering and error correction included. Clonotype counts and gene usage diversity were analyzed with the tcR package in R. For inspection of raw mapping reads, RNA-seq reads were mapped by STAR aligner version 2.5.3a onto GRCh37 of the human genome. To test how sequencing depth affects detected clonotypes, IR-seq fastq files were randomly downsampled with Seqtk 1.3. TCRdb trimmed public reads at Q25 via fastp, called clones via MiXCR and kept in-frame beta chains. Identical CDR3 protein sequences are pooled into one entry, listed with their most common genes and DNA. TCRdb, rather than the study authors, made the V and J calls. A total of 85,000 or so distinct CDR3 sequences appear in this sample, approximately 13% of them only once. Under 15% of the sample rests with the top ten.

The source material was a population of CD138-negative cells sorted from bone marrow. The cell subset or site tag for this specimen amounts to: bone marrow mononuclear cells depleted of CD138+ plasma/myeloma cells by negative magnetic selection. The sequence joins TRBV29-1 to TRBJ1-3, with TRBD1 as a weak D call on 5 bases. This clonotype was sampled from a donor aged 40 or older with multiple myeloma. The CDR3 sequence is CSAWGNGVPGGNTIYF. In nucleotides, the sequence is TGCAGCGCCTGGGGGAACGGGGTACCAGGAGGAAACACCATATATTTT.